The clone carrying this T cell receptor (beta chain) was detected a few times. Its antigen is not known. TCRdb recomputed calls from the 5' RACE reads with MiXCR, one row per CDR3 protein. The table shows 690,000 or so distinct CDR3 sequences, with under 9% occurring only once. This entry belongs to a study of identical twins. Study-level findings and limits: Out-of-frame alpha sequences common to twins exhibited a surplus of low generation probability. Conclusions were based on cross-sectional statistical analysis, without following the same donors. Possibly, invariant MAIT and iNKT cells partly confounded zero-insertion analyses.

Healthy Caucasian individuals made up all the donors. The germline V gene has CDR1 DFQATT and CDR2 SNEGSKA (reference sequence). The V gene lost 0 bases and the J gene lost 0 bases, with 15 bases spanning the gap. The CDR3 loop spans 16 amino acids. The sample was also reused in another study, on yellow fever vaccine responses in identical twins.

The chain couples TRBV20-1 to TRBJ2-7; perhaps D is TRBD1 or TRBD2 (5 bases each). Sequencing was carried out using PBMCs. This clonotype originated in a woman younger than 35 in good health. The CDR3 loop is CSARDSFGGTSYEQYF. The CDR3 DNA is TGCAGTGCTAGAGATAGTTTTGGTGGGACCTCCTACGAGCAGTACTTC.